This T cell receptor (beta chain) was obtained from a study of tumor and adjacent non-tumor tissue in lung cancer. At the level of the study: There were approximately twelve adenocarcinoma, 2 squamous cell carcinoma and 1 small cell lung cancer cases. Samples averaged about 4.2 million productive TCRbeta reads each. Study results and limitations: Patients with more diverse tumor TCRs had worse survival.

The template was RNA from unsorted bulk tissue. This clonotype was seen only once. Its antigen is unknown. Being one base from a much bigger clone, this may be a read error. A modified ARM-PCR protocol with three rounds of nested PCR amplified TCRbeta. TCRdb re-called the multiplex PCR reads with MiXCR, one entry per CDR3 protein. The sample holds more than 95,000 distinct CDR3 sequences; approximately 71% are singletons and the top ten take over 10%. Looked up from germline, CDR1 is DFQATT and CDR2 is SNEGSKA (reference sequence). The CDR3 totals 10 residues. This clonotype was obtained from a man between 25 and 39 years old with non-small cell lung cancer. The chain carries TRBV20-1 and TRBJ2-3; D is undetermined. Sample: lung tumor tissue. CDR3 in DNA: TGCAGTGCCGCCACAGATATGCAGTATTTT. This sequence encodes CSAATDMQYF.